A single sample is the source of the 18 T cell receptor beta chains below, sequenced in a study of blood T cell repertoires in COVID-19. Only in-frame clones appear in the TCRdb table, and some are missing; sequencing was by immunoSEQ multiplex PCR. In the table there are roughly 250,000 clones, 82% of which are singletons. The material sequenced was peripheral blood. These receptors came from a woman aged 80 or older with active or convalescent COVID-19.

The chain uses TRBV2 and TRBJ1-3; D is uncertain. The germline gives CDR1 SNHLY, CDR2 FYNNEI. V was trimmed by 3 bases and J by 2 bases, leaving 11 bases between them. The CDR3 loop spans 15 amino acids. The CDR3 spells CASSDNYAAGNTIYF. DNA of the CDR3: TGTGCCAGCAGTGACAACTACGCAGCTGGAAACACCATATATTTT.

The gene calls are TRBV6-5 and TRBJ1-1, with 8 bases fitting TRBD1. This CDR3 contains 14 residues. The ends lost 6 bases at V and 5 bases at J; junction bases unmatched: 8. Germline V gene data show CDR1 as MNHEY and CDR2 as SVGAGI. The CDR3, as DNA: TGTGCCAGCAGGGACCGGACAGGGAGGACTGAAGCTTTCTTT. Translating gives CASRDRTGRTEAFF.

The chain uses TRBV3-1 (or the pseudogene TRBV3-2) and TRBJ2-2; 9 nucleotides agree with TRBD1. Losses at the gene ends were 6 bases for V and 2 bases for J; bases not matched to a gene: 10. The V gene's germline CDR1 is LGHDT and CDR2 YNNKEL (reference sequence). The CDR3 extends over 17 amino acids. The CDR3 spells CASRHTGQGLNTGELFF. In DNA, the CDR3 is TGTGCCAGCAGGCATACGGGACAGGGCCTAAACACCGGGGAGCTGTTTTTT.

This sequence joins TRBV27 and TRBJ2-1; TRBD1 matches at 9 bases. This CDR3 is 15 amino acids long. J lost 2 bases, V lost 6 bases, and 5 bases had no gene match. The germline CDR1 and CDR2 sequences are MNHEY and SMNVEV (reference sequence). DNA for the CDR3: TGTGCCAGCAGACTCACAGGGGGCCCCTACAATGAGCAGTTCTTC. This sequence encodes CASRLTGGPYNEQFF.

The V and J genes are TRBV7-7 and TRBJ2-7; D perhaps matches TRBD2 (6 bases). The germline V gene encodes CDR1 SSHAT and CDR2 FNYEAQ (reference sequence). Trimming cost V 9 bases and J 8 bases, with 26 bases left between them. The CDR3 extends over 15 amino acids. The CDR3 here is CARSLTGGLSMKQYF. For the CDR3, the DNA is TGTGCCAGAAGCCTTACAGGAGGGCTCTCTATGAAGCAGTACTTC.

The gene calls are TRBV28 and TRBJ2-1, with D perhaps matching TRBD2 (6 bases). In germline, CDR1 is MDHEN, CDR2 SYDVKM. Trimming cost V 1 base and J 7 bases, with 14 bases left between them. There are 15 residues in the CDR3. The CDR3 DNA sequence: TGTGCCAGCAGTTTATCGGGAGTCCTCCGGAATGAGCAGTTCTTC. Residues: CASSLSGVLRNEQFF.

The chain carries TRBV18 and TRBJ1-5; D not certain. The CDR3 is 14 amino acids. Germline CDR1 is KGHSH and CDR2 is LQKENI. Trimming stripped 5 bases from V and 6 bases from J, with 14 bases between. The CDR3 loop reads CASSAQADGQPQHF. As DNA, the CDR3 is TGTGCCAGCTCAGCCCAGGCCGACGGTCAGCCCCAGCATTTT.

J is TRBJ1-3 and V is TRBV2; tentatively, D is TRBD1 (6 bases). The V and J ends lost 7 bases and 4 bases respectively, with 11 bases between them. Germline assignment: CDR1 SNHLY and CDR2 FYNNEI. This CDR3 has 13 residues. The CDR3 reads CASKAGAGNTIYF. The CDR3 bases are TGTGCCAGCAAAGCAGGGGCCGGAAACACCATATATTTT.

This chain links TRBV11-2 with TRBJ1-3; D unclear. V was shortened by 2 bases and J by 6 bases, with 8 bases between the two germline ends. The CDR3 sequence is 13 residues long. Germline CDR1 reads SGHAT; CDR2 reads FQNNGV. As DNA, the CDR3 is TGTGCCAGCAGCTTATCACTAGAAAACACCATATATTTT. Its translation: CASSLSLENTIYF.

This chain uses TRBV7-8 with TRBJ1-4; TRBD1 is a possible D gene (5 bases). V was shortened by 5 bases and J by 3 bases, with 13 bases between the two germline ends. The CDR3 is 15 residues long. In germline, CDR1 is SGHVS, CDR2 FQNEAQ. Here the CDR3 reads CASSNGGWANEKLFF. CDR3 DNA: TGTGCCAGCAGCAATGGGGGGTGGGCTAATGAAAAACTGTTTTTT.

The CDR3 DNA follows: TGCGCCAGCAGTGAGGGAGGGACAGGGATGAATCAGCCCCAGCATTTT. Protein product: CASSEGGTGMNQPQHF. The chain is built from TRBV10-2 and TRBJ1-5; TRBD1 aligns across 9 bases. Germline loops: CDR1 WSHSY, CDR2 SAAADI. The CDR3 has 16 amino acids. The V gene end was trimmed by 2 bases and the J gene end by 4 bases; junction bases not matched to a gene: 6.

This sequence joins TRBV27 and TRBJ1-2; TRBD1 matches at 9 bases. This CDR3 has 13 amino acids. Germline lookup yields CDR1 MNHEY and CDR2 SMNVEV (reference sequence). V dropped 6 bases and J dropped 8; count of bases not matched to a gene: 7. CDR3 nucleotide sequence: TGTGCCAGCAGCTCACAGGGGGCAGGGGGCTACACCTTC. This gives the protein CASSSQGAGGYTF.

The chain couples TRBV6-1 to TRBJ2-7, with D possibly being TRBD2 (6 bases). Trimming left V 0 bases short and J 7 bases short, with 13 bases between. CDR1 MNHNS and CDR2 SASEGT come from the germline V gene. The CDR3 loop spans 14 amino acids. CDR3 in amino acids: CASSEALGGREQYF. CDR3 DNA: TGTGCCAGCAGTGAAGCGTTGGGGGGTAGAGAGCAGTACTTC.

The rearrangement joins TRBV18 to TRBJ1-4; D is undetermined. The CDR3 spans 12 residues. V gave up 3 bases and J gave up 8 bases, with 7 bases separating them. Germline V gene sequence: CDR1 KGHSH, CDR2 LQKENI. The CDR3 region is CASSPKQEKLFF. The CDR3 nucleotides read TGTGCCAGCTCACCCAAACAGGAAAAACTGTTTTTT.

The CDR3 loop is CASSERTGFGGYTF. In DNA, the CDR3 is TGCGCCAGCAGCGAAAGGACAGGGTTCGGGGGCTACACCTTC. The V call is TRBV5-1, the J call TRBJ1-2, with 8 bases lining up with TRBD1. Trimming took 4 bases from V and 8 from J; bases not matched to a gene: 10. Germline loops: CDR1 SGHRS, CDR2 YFSETQ. CDR3 length: 14 amino acids. The variable domain in full, with the rest retrieved from reference TRBV5-1 and TRBJ1-2, is KAGVTQTPRYLIKTRGQQVTLSCSPISGHRSVSWYQQTPGQGLQFLFEYFSETQRNKGNFPGRFSGRQFSNSRSEMNVSTLELGDSALYLCASSERTGFGGYTFGSGTRLTVV.

The V gene is TRBV27, the J gene TRBJ2-7; D is unresolved. V lost 8 bases and J 4 bases, leaving 9 bases between the germline ends. The CDR3 is made up of 11 amino acids. Germline V CDR1 and CDR2: MNHEY, SMNVEV (reference sequence). The CDR3 sequence is CASSKQYEQYF. In DNA form, the CDR3 reads TGTGCCAGCTCCAAGCAATACGAGCAGTACTTC.

The V gene is TRBV24-1, the J gene TRBJ2-3; 7 nucleotides agree with TRBD2. V lost 4 bases to trimming and J lost 0 bases; unmatched junction nucleotides: 6. Germline V lookup: CDR1 KGHDR, CDR2 SFDVKD. The CDR3 runs 16 residues. Here the CDR3 reads CATSETLAASTDTQYF. The CDR3, as DNA: TGTGCCACCAGTGAGACCCTAGCGGCTAGCACAGATACGCAGTATTTT.

V gene TRBV5-1 combines with J gene TRBJ2-5; TRBD1 aligns across 7 bases. CDR1 is SGHRS, CDR2 YFSETQ, per germline. The CDR3 runs to 14 residues. Unmatched junction bases numbered 6, after V lost 3 bases and J lost 4 bases. The CDR3 region is CASSWSTGTETQYF. The CDR3 region has the DNA TGCGCCAGCAGCTGGTCGACAGGGACAGAGACCCAGTACTTC.